These 7 T cell receptor beta chains came from one sample sequenced in a study of T cell responses to AZD1222 COVID-19 vaccine. Sequenced by immunoSEQ multiplex PCR; TCRdb stores in-frame clones only, minus some. The sample records 120,000 or so clones, around 87% being singletons. The source material was peripheral blood, sampled on day 0 of AZD1222 vaccination. Source of these receptors: an adult in good health.

This clone appeared once. This chain uses TRBV7-9 with TRBJ2-7; 10 positions match TRBD2. The germline V gene has CDR1 SEHNR and CDR2 FQNEAQ (reference sequence). The V and J ends lost 4 bases and 3 bases, in that order; junction bases with no gene match: 6. CDR3 length: 15 amino acids. In DNA, the CDR3 is TGTGCCAGCAGCTACCCGGGACTAGCGAACTACGAGCAGTACTTC. It yields the protein CASSYPGLANYEQYF.

The V gene is TRBV7-9, the J gene TRBJ1-6; TRBD1 agrees at 9 bases. CDR1 is SEHNR and CDR2 is FQNEAQ in the germline V gene (reference sequence). V lost 1 base, J lost 8 bases, and 3 bases stayed unmatched. The CDR3 spans 15 residues. The CDR3 DNA sequence: TGTGCCAGCAGCTTAGGGGACAGGGTTCATTCACCCCTCCACTTT. As protein: CASSLGDRVHSPLHF.

CDR3 coding DNA: TGTGCCAGCGGCCCACGTACTGAAGCTTTCTTT. Translated: CASGPRTEAFF. The V call is TRBV27, the J call TRBJ1-1, with D uncertain. Germline-derived CDR1 and CDR2 are MNHEY and SMNVEV (reference sequence). This CDR3 region has 11 residues. V dropped 8 bases and J dropped 5 bases, with 9 bases sitting between them.

The rearrangement uses TRBV6-2 or TRBV6-3 and TRBJ1-1, with D unresolved. With 3 bases removed from V and 3 bases from J, the gap between germline ends came to 11 bases. There are 14 residues in the CDR3. Germline CDR1 and CDR2: MNHEY and SVGEGT. The CDR3 DNA sequence: TGTGCCAGCAGTTATCTGACGCAGTACACTGAAGCTTTCTTT. This translates into CASSYLTQYTEAFF.

The chain couples TRBV5-1 to TRBJ1-3; D not resolved. Germline V gives CDR1 SGHRS, CDR2 YFSETQ. CDR3 length: 14 amino acids. V was trimmed by 1 base and J by 0 bases, leaving 5 bases between them. The CDR3 DNA reads TGCGCCAGCAGCTTGACAGTCTCTGGAAACACCATATATTTT. Translation: CASSLTVSGNTIYF.

The chain recombines TRBV5-8 with TRBJ2-5, with D unresolved. V lost 6 bases, J lost 2 bases, and 14 bases lay in between. The germline gives CDR1 SGHTS, CDR2 YDEGEE. The CDR3 consists of 14 residues. The CDR3 here is CASTPIWRQETQYF. In DNA, the CDR3 is TGTGCCAGCACCCCAATCTGGAGACAAGAGACCCAGTACTTC.

The chain has TRBV6-5 and TRBJ1-1; D unresolved. Trimming took 6 bases from V and 3 from J, leaving 11 bases between them. The CDR3 has 13 amino acids. Germline V gene sequence: CDR1 MNHEY, CDR2 SVGAGI. CDR3 in amino acids: CASSLTWDTEAFF. For the CDR3, the DNA is TGTGCCAGCAGCCTCACTTGGGACACTGAAGCTTTCTTT.